This entry concerns a single T cell receptor beta chain. This sample was included in a study of shared clonotypes between healthy human individuals. Trimming shortened V by 4 bases and J by 6 bases, and 12 bases separated the two germline ends. Germline lookup yields CDR1 LNHDA and CDR2 SQIVND (reference sequence). CDR3 length: 13 amino acids. Profiled with immunoSEQ multiplex PCR; TCRdb holds only in-frame clones, not every one. The table has a few hundred thousand clones, approximately 97% seen once. The sequenced sample was naive CD4+ T cells sorted from blood. Subset noted: CD45RA+ positively selected. This clonotype was obtained from a young woman in good health. The genes are TRBV19 and TRBJ1-1, with D tentatively TRBD1 (5 bases). CDR3 loop: CASSRGVSAEAFF. DNA of the CDR3: TGTGCCAGTAGTAGGGGGGTGTCGGCTGAAGCTTTCTTT.